This is a list of T cell receptor beta chains from one sample in a study of human T cells and chemical hapten exposure. TCRdb ran MiXCR on the RACE reads and lists one entry per CDR3 protein. This sample has some 360,000 distinct CDR3 sequences; 4.5% to 5.5% occur once, and the top ten carry just over 2.5%. Material: whole blood, obtained in connection with sensitization to the hapten diphenylcyclopropenone (DPC). The origin of the receptors is a woman aged 50 to 65 with alopecia areata. Some clones in this sample may be carry-over from other donors' samples. CDR3s include the opening cysteine and the closing phenylalanine or tryptophan. D genes are given only for firm matches. The size entry is marked missing in some rows and otherwise reads once, few, many or a size class.

v_gene	d_gene	j_gene	abundance	CDR3nt	CDR3aa
TRBV2	TRBD2	TRBJ2-3	-	TGTGCCAGCAGTGAGACTAGCGGGACCCCTCAGACGCAGTATTTT	CASSETSGTPQTQYF
TRBV20-1	-	TRBJ1-2	few	TGCAGTGCTAGAGACGGGGGACGGGACTATGGCTACACCTTC	CSARDGGRDYGYTF
TRBV28	-	TRBJ1-4	few	TGTGCCAGCAGTCTCTCAGTCGGCTCACAGGGAAAACTGTTTTTT	CASSLSVGSQGKLFF
TRBV7-9	-	TRBJ2-4	few	TGTGCCAGCAGCTTCGGGGGGCAGTCCAAAAACATTCAGTACTTC	CASSFGGQSKNIQYF
TRBV5-1	-	TRBJ2-5	few	TGCGCCAGCAGCCCCGACCCGGCGGGGACCCAGTACTTC	CASSPDPAGTQYF
TRBV27	TRBD1	TRBJ2-7	many	TGTGCCAGCAGTCCTAGGGACAGCCGAAGGTCCTACGAGCAGTACTTC	CASSPRDSRRSYEQYF
TRBV5-1	-	TRBJ2-3	-	TGCGCCAGCAGCTTGAACAGGGCCACAGATACGCAGTATTTT	CASSLNRATDTQYF
TRBV30	TRBD2	TRBJ2-7	few	TGTGCCTGGGTCGCAATAGCGGGAGGGCCTTATCGGGAGCAGTACTTC	CAWVAIAGGPYREQYF
TRBV6-5	-	TRBJ1-1	few	TGTGCCAGCAGTTACGGGGGAAGGGGTGAAGCTTTCTTT	CASSYGGRGEAFF
TRBV10-3	-	TRBJ2-7	many	TGTGCCATCAGTGAGCCCCCACGCTCCTACGAGCAGTACTTC	CAISEPPRSYEQYF
TRBV5-4	-	TRBJ2-7	few	TGTGCCAGCAGCCTGGGGGGGGCCGGCGAGCAGTACTTC	CASSLGGAGEQYF